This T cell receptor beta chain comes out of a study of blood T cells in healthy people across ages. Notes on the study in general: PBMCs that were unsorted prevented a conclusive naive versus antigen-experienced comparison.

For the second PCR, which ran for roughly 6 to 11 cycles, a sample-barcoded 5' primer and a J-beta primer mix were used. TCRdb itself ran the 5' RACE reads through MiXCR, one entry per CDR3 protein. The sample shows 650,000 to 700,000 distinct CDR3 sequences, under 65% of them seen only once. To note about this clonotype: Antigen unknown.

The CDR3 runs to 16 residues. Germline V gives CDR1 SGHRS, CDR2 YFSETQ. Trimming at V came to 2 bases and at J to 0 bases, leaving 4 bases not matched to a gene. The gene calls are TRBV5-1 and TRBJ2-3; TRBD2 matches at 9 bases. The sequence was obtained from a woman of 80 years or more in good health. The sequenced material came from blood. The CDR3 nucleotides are TGCGCCAGCAGCTTCAGACTAGCGGTTAGCACAGATACGCAGTATTTT. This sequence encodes CASSFRLAVSTDTQYF.